This T cell receptor (beta chain) was documented in a study of patients and donors after allogeneic stem cell transplantation. CDR1 MGHRA and CDR2 YSYEKL come from the germline V gene. The CDR3 spans 17 residues. V lost 8 bases, J lost 0 bases, and 20 bases lay in between. TCRdb reprocessed the RT-PCR reads with MiXCR, giving one entry per CDR3 protein. The table records roughly 940,000 distinct CDR3 sequences, around 17% of them present only once. The clonotype was recovered from a human donor who was either an allogeneic HSCT recipient or a stem cell or donor lymphocyte infusion donor (not recorded which). It is not recorded whose cells these are; they may come from a transplant donor. The V gene is TRBV4-1, the J gene TRBJ2-1, with D possibly being TRBD1 or TRBD2 (5 bases each). Sequencing used blood, either unsorted or a sorted T cell fraction (not recorded which). The CDR3, as DNA: TGCGCCAGCGGGACCCTGAGGACGGCTAGCTCCTACAATGAGCAGTTCTTC. Protein sequence: CASGTLRTASSYNEQFF.